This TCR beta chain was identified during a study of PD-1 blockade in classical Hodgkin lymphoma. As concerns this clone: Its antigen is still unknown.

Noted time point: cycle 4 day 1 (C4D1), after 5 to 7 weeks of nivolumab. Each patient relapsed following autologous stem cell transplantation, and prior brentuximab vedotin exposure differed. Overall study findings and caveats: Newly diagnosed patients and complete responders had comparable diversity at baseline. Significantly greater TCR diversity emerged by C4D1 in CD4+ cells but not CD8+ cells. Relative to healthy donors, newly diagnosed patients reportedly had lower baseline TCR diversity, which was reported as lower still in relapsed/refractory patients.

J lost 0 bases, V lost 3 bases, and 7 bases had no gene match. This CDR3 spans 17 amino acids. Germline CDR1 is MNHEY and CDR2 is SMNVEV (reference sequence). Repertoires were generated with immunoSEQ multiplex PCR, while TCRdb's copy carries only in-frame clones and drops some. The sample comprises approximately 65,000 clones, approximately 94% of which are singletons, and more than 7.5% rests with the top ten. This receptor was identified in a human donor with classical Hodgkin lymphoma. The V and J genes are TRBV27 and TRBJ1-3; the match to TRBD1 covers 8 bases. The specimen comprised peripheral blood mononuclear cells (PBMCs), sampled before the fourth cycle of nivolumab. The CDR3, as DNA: TGTGCCAGCAGTTTGACAGGGGTTCGCTCCTCTGGAAACACCATATATTTT. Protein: CASSLTGVRSSGNTIYF.